This TCR beta chain was observed in a study of high-grade serous ovarian cancer treatment subgroups. Study-wide context: Mean per sample: around 14,000 reads, more than 6,500 unique TCR beta rearrangements. Study-level results: Clonal relatedness tracked neoantigen level, and by trend copy number and mutation load.

The tumor samples were collected prior to definitive surgery or chemotherapy. From germline, CDR1 is SGHRS and CDR2 YFSETQ. CDR3 length: 13 residues. Between the trimmed V and J ends, which lost 0 bases and 7 bases, there was a span of 11 bases. Only in-frame clones appear in the TCRdb table, and some are missing; sequencing was by immunoSEQ multiplex PCR. Of some 15,000 clones in the sample, roughly nine tenths were seen once. A word on this clone: The target antigen is unknown.

The rearrangement links TRBV5-1 to TRBJ2-7, with D maybe TRBD1 (6 bases). This TCR came from a human donor with high-grade serous ovarian cancer. Sample: tumor tissue. The chain's CDR3 is CASSLDRVWEQYF. The CDR3, as DNA: TGCGCCAGCAGCTTGGACAGGGTGTGGGAGCAGTACTTC.